This T cell receptor (beta chain) is drawn from a study of T-cell memory formation after mild COVID-19. Findings and caveats of the study: Day 15 to 85 contracting clones showed balanced CD4/CD8; day 15 to 37 expanders favored CD4+. Confirmation was lacking for SARS-CoV-2 specificity of second-wave clones that peaked on day 37.

CDR1 is SGHRS and CDR2 is YFSETQ in the germline V gene. This CDR3 is 19 amino acids long. V dropped 3 bases and J dropped 0; count of bases not matched to a gene: 10. TCRdb independently ran MiXCR on the 5' RACE reads; one entry per CDR3 protein. The data show 400,000 or so distinct CDR3 sequences, approximately 20% seen once. As for this clonotype: What it recognizes is unknown.

The material sequenced was PBMCs or a T cell subset sorted from them (not recorded which). This clonotype originated in an adult woman who had mild COVID-19 (a few samples of this study predate the infection). Cell type and time point are not known. The chain employs TRBV5-1 and TRBJ2-1; TRBD2 matches at 12 bases. The CDR3 loop is CASSYGLAGFMSSYNEQFF. As DNA, the CDR3 is TGCGCCAGCAGCTACGGACTAGCGGGGTTTATGAGCTCCTACAATGAGCAGTTCTTC.